This T cell receptor (beta chain) was sequenced for a study of radiation and T cells in renal cell carcinoma. General study findings and limits: Top tumor clonotypes rose in blood 2 weeks post-radiation, then contracted. Baseline intratumoral clonotype presence is unknown without pretreatment biopsies.

With respect to this clone: No antigen is known for it.

Time point reported: blood 2 weeks post-SBRT. Documented treatment: 15 Gy SBRT to primary tumor, nephrectomy 4 weeks later. Serial blood draws occurred at baseline and 2 and 4 weeks post-SBRT. This CDR3 has 12 amino acids. The germline V and J ends were trimmed by 0 bases and 7 bases, with 7 bases remaining between them. Profiling relied on immunoSEQ multiplex PCR, and the TCRdb table lists in-frame clones only, not all of them. The repertoire consists of some 120,000 clones, with more than 75% occurring once and the leading ten covering 5.5% to 6.5%. The TCR comes from a woman in her 70s with renal cell carcinoma. The sample in question was blood, obtained from a patient whose treatment included radiotherapy and nephrectomy. The rearrangement joins TRBV5-7 to TRBJ1-2; D is undetermined. TRBV5-7 is placed among ORFs of uncertain function. CDR3 DNA sequence: TGTGCCAGCAGCTTGGTGGACTGTGGCTACACCTTC. Translation: CASSLVDCGYTF.